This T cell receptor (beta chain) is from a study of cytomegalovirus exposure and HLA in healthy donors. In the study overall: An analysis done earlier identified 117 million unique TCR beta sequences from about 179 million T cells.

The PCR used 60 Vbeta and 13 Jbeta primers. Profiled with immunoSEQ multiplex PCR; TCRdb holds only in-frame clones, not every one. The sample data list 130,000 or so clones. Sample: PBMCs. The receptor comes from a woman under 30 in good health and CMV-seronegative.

The CDR3 DNA reads as TGTGCCAGCAGCTTATTTAACAGGGAAGTTGACAATCAGCCCCAGCATTTT. The encoded protein is CASSLFNREVDNQPQHF. The chain joins TRBV7-2 to TRBJ1-5; maybe TRBD1 (6 bases). The CDR3 runs to 17 residues. Per germline, CDR1 SGHTA and CDR2 FQGNSA. V was trimmed by 2 bases and J by 3 bases, leaving 17 bases between them.